These 15 T cell receptor beta chains share one sample of origin, sequenced in a study of identical twins. TCRdb re-called the 5' RACE reads with MiXCR, one entry per CDR3 protein. The table includes roughly 490,000 distinct CDR3 sequences, roughly an eighth detected once. This sample was also put to use in a study of yellow fever vaccine responses in identical twins.

Sequencing was done on a sample of CD4+ T cells sorted from blood. The receptors here all came from a woman between 18 and 29 years old in good health.

This clonotype was seen more than once but under ten times. The chain employs TRBV7-9 and TRBJ2-5; 9 nucleotides align to TRBD1. The J segment lost 4 bases and the V segment lost 5 bases, leaving 8 bases of the junction unmatched. The CDR3 length is 15 residues. From germline, CDR1 is SEHNR and CDR2 FQNEAQ (reference sequence). The DNA of the CDR3 is TGTGCCAGCAGCGAAACGGGGACAGGGTTAGAGACCCAGTACTTC. Protein sequence: CASSETGTGLETQYF.

The J gene is TRBJ2-6, the V gene TRBV12-3 or TRBV12-4, with TRBD1 matching 9 bases. The CDR3 has 17 residues. V was clipped by 3 bases and J by 2 bases; unmatched bases: 5. CDR3 DNA: TGTGCCAGCAGTTTCATAGGGACAGGGACTGGGGCCAACGTCCTGACTTTC. This sequence encodes CASSFIGTGTGANVLTF.

This chain connects TRBV5-1 to TRBJ2-7; no firm D call. Germline-derived CDR1 and CDR2 are SGHRS and YFSETQ. This CDR3 region has 12 residues. Trimming cost V 7 bases and J 3 bases, with 11 bases left between them. The CDR3 protein is CASGTQVYEQYF. The CDR3 DNA reads as TGCGCCAGCGGAACCCAGGTCTACGAGCAGTACTTC.

As to this clonotype: The CDR3 does not close with the conserved phenylalanine or tryptophan, likely indicating a read error. The chain joins TRBV7-8 to TRBJ1-1; no reliable D call. Germline V gene lookup returns CDR1 SGHVS and CDR2 FQNEAQ. V was trimmed by 1 base and J by 1 base, leaving 10 bases between them. This CDR3 spans 15 amino acids. The CDR3: CASSLEARGNTEAFS. The CDR3 DNA reads as TGTGCCAGCAGCTTAGAGGCTCGAGGGAACACTGAAGCTTTCTCT.

This clonotype has a handful of counts. The chain is built from TRBV12-3 or TRBV12-4 and TRBJ2-7; no definite D call. The CDR3 length is 16 residues. The ends were cut back, 3 bases at V and 0 bases at J, with 15 bases in the middle. As DNA, the CDR3 is TGTGCCAGCAGTTTCGGTCGGAACACCTTCTCCTACGAGCAGTACTTC. It translates to CASSFGRNTFSYEQYF.

The V and J genes are TRBV7-9 and TRBJ2-3, with 8 positions matching TRBD1. Trimming cost V 4 bases and J 4 bases; bases outside gene matches: 7. This CDR3 is built from 15 residues. Germline CDR1 reads SEHNR; CDR2 reads FQNEAQ (reference sequence). This chain's CDR3 is CASSSWTGMADTQYF. Here the CDR3 DNA reads TGTGCCAGCAGCTCCTGGACAGGGATGGCAGATACGCAGTATTTT.

The table lists this clonotype with a few counts. V gene TRBV29-1 combines with J gene TRBJ2-1, with D perhaps TRBD1 or TRBD2 (5 bases each). Germline lookup yields CDR1 SQVTM and CDR2 ANQGSEA. With 3 bases removed from V and 2 bases from J, the gap between germline ends came to 23 bases. This CDR3 region has 18 residues. CDR3 region: CSVDWSGFAGPPYNEQFF. The CDR3 nucleotides read TGCAGCGTTGATTGGTCAGGGTTTGCGGGTCCTCCCTACAATGAGCAGTTCTTC.

This sequence joins TRBV29-1 and TRBJ2-2; 14 bases fit TRBD2. J was trimmed by 2 bases and V by 6 bases; bases with no gene match: 5. The CDR3 is 16 amino acids. Per the germline V gene, CDR1 is SQVTM and CDR2 is ANQGSEA. The CDR3 region is CSVAGTSGGNTGELFF. The DNA for the CDR3 is TGCAGCGTGGCCGGGACTAGCGGGGGAAACACCGGGGAGCTGTTTTTT.

This clonotype was seen ten or more times. Here the CDR3 DNA reads TGTGCCAGCAGTACGCGGACAGCCACAGATACGCAGTATTTT. Its translation: CASSTRTATDTQYF. The chain recombines TRBV12-3 or TRBV12-4 with TRBJ2-3; TRBD1 might be the D (6 bases). This CDR3 spans 14 amino acids. The ends were cut back, 5 bases at V and 2 bases at J, with 11 bases in the middle.

This chain joins TRBV7-9 and TRBJ1-6, with unresolved D. V dropped 1 base and J dropped 2 bases, with 3 bases sitting between them. The CDR3 consists of 14 residues. Germline V gene sequence: CDR1 SEHNR, CDR2 FQNEAQ (reference sequence). CDR3 amino acids: CASSLEAYNSPLHF. In DNA form, the CDR3 reads TGTGCCAGCAGCTTAGAAGCCTATAATTCACCCCTCCACTTT.

Only a few counts were recorded for this clonotype. The chain employs TRBV3-1 and TRBJ2-4, with TRBD2 matching 7 bases. V dropped 0 bases and J dropped 4; count of bases not matched to a gene: 6. There are 16 residues in the CDR3. Germline assignment: CDR1 LGHDT and CDR2 YNNKEL (reference sequence). The chain's CDR3 is CASSQDGLAVKNIQYF. The CDR3 DNA reads TGTGCCAGCAGCCAAGATGGGCTAGCGGTTAAAAACATTCAGTACTTC.

This clonotype has just a few counts. The genes are TRBV11-2 and TRBJ1-2, with a weak D call TRBD1 (6 bases). CDR3 length: 18 residues. CDR1 SGHAT and CDR2 FQNNGV come from the germline V gene. The ends were cut back, 1 base at V and 4 bases at J, with 22 bases in the middle. The CDR3 DNA follows: TGTGCCAGCAGCTTAGGGGGGGCGGGGGCCTCCGGAGTCTATGGCTACACCTTC. Translation gives CASSLGGAGASGVYGYTF.

This chain connects TRBV3-1 to TRBJ2-5; D unclear. Germline lookup yields CDR1 LGHDT and CDR2 YNNKEL (reference sequence). Trimming pared 5 bases from V and 4 bases from J, leaving 14 bases between. The CDR3 is 14 amino acids. This CDR3 reads CASSSRTDLETQYF. The CDR3 bases are TGTGCCAGCAGCAGCAGGACGGACCTAGAGACCCAGTACTTC.

This clonotype turned up a few times. The V and J genes are TRBV20-1 and TRBJ2-5; D is perhaps TRBD1 (6 bases). CDR1 and CDR2 (germline): DFQATT, SNEGSKA (reference sequence). The CDR3 sequence is 13 residues long. Between the trimmed V and J ends, which lost 7 bases and 8 bases, there was a span of 20 bases. CDR3 protein: CSVSTGLGGTQYF. In DNA form, the CDR3 reads TGCAGTGTTTCTACAGGTTTAGGGGGAACCCAGTACTTC.

This clonotype was observed a handful of times. This sequence joins TRBV24-1 and TRBJ2-3, with 12 bases aligning to TRBD2. Trimming removed 5 bases from V and 0 bases from J; junction bases left unmatched: 5. Germline CDR1 and CDR2: KGHDR and SFDVKD. The CDR3 length is 17 residues. CDR3 region: CATSVPLAGGSTDTQYF. CDR3 DNA sequence: TGTGCCACCAGTGTTCCCCTAGCGGGGGGGAGCACAGATACGCAGTATTTT.